This is a list of T cell receptor beta chains from one sample in a study of cytomegalovirus exposure and HLA in healthy donors. The data were produced by immunoSEQ multiplex PCR, yet TCRdb's version contains in-frame clones alone and is incomplete. This table holds 110,000 to 150,000 clones, almost 85% found once. The sample taken for sequencing was PBMCs. Every receptor here comes from a woman in her sixties or seventies in good health and CMV-seropositive. The CDR3 runs from the conserved cysteine through the conserved F or W. The D gene is left open where the match is weak. Rows may omit the clone size; those that give it use once, few, many or a size class.

cdr3_length	v_call	d_call	j_call	clone_size	cdr3_aa	cdr3_nt
12	TRBV6-1	TRBD1	TRBJ1-2	NA	CANGQGNYGYTF	TGTGCCAACGGACAGGGCAACTATGGCTACACCTTC
16	TRBV28	NA	TRBJ2-3	NA	CASSFVYRESTDTQYF	TGTGCCAGCAGTTTCGTCTACAGGGAAAGCACAGATACGCAGTATTTT
16	TRBV27	NA	TRBJ1-4	NA	CASSTTGGSTNEKLFF	TGTGCCAGCAGTACGACGGGGGGTTCAACTAATGAAAAACTGTTTTTT
15	TRBV27	TRBD1	TRBJ1-2	NA	CASSFKGTGAISYTF	TGTGCCAGCAGTTTCAAGGGGACAGGGGCGATTAGCTACACCTTC
13	TRBV6-6	NA	TRBJ1-5	NA	CASAPGGNQPQHF	TGTGCCAGCGCCCCAGGGGGCAATCAGCCCCAGCATTTT
17	TRBV4-2	NA	TRBJ2-3	NA	CASSQDTAAALTDTQYF	TGTGCCAGCAGCCAAGATACTGCGGCTGCCTTAACAGATACGCAGTATTTT
16	TRBV6-4	NA	TRBJ2-6	NA	CASSDSRRSGANVLTF	TGTGCCAGCAGTGACTCGCGGCGCTCTGGGGCCAACGTCCTGACTTTC
18	TRBV7-7	NA	TRBJ2-7	NA	CASSLARRLEVGPYEQYF	TGTGCTAGCAGCTTAGCGCGTAGGCTGGAGGTCGGCCCCTACGAGCAGTACTTC
13	TRBV30	NA	TRBJ2-3	NA	CAWSVRGADTQYF	TGTGCCTGGAGTGTACGGGGAGCAGATACGCAGTATTTT
14	TRBV4-1	NA	TRBJ2-7	NA	CASSPLASTDEQYF	TGCGCCAGCAGCCCTCTCGCTAGCACCGACGAGCAGTACTTC
13	TRBV7-9	TRBD1	TRBJ1-1	NA	CASSQTGGEKAFF	TGTGCCAGCAGCCAGACAGGGGGCGAGAAAGCTTTCTTT
14	TRBV7-2	NA	TRBJ2-7	NA	CASSLAAQTYEQYF	TGTGCCAGCAGCTTAGCCGCCCAGACCTACGAGCAGTACTTC
18	TRBV5-1	TRBD2	TRBJ2-7	once	CASSLGTSGSLMPYEQYF	TGCGCCAGCAGCTTGGGGACTAGCGGGAGTCTGATGCCCTACGAGCAGTACTTC
15	TRBV30	NA	TRBJ2-5	once	CAWSNGGQGIETQYF	TGTGCCTGGAGTAACGGCGGGCAAGGGATAGAGACCCAGTACTTC
13	TRBV18	NA	TRBJ1-4	few	CASSARVSEKLFF	TGTGCCAGCTCAGCCCGGGTGAGCGAAAAACTGTTTTTT
17	TRBV19	NA	TRBJ2-3	NA	CASSIDPAAQFRATQYF	TGTGCCAGTAGTATAGATCCCGCGGCCCAATTCCGCGCTACGCAGTATTTT
13	TRBV27	TRBD1	TRBJ2-7	NA	CASSRGQLYEQYF	TGTGCCAGCAGTAGGGGACAGCTCTACGAGCAGTACTTC
17	TRBV5-5	TRBD2	TRBJ2-1	NA	CASSHGLAGGLVDEQFF	TGTGCCAGCAGCCACGGTCTAGCGGGAGGGTTAGTGGATGAGCAGTTCTTC
15	TRBV28	NA	TRBJ1-1	once	CASSLEGRLRTEAFF	TGTGCCAGCAGTTTAGAGGGCCGCTTGAGGACTGAAGCTTTCTTT
14	TRBV4-3	TRBD1	TRBJ2-3	NA	CASSRTGGPDTQYF	TGCGCCAGCAGCCGGACAGGGGGCCCAGATACGCAGTATTTT
13	TRBV29-1	TRBD1	TRBJ1-4	NA	CSVEEQGAGRMFF	TGCAGCGTTGAAGAACAGGGGGCTGGAAGGATGTTTTTT
16	TRBV28	NA	TRBJ2-1	NA	CASSSRRTDKNNEQFF	TGTGCCAGCAGTTCGCGCAGGACAGATAAAAACAATGAGCAGTTCTTC
17	TRBV9	TRBD1	TRBJ2-1	NA	CASSVVQGASSYNEQFF	TGTGCCAGCAGCGTAGTGCAGGGGGCGAGCTCCTACAATGAGCAGTTCTTC
15	TRBV5-8	NA	TRBJ1-5	NA	CASSPGTLNNQPQHF	TGTGCCAGCAGCCCTGGGACACTCAACAATCAGCCCCAGCATTTT
14	TRBV10-3	TRBD2	TRBJ2-1	once	CAIRTSVMINEQFF	TGTGCCATCCGGACTAGCGTTATGATCAATGAGCAGTTCTTC
14	TRBV29-1	NA	TRBJ2-1	NA	CSVERGLSYNEQFF	TGCAGCGTTGAAAGGGGATTGTCCTACAATGAGCAGTTCTTC
13	TRBV15	NA	TRBJ1-1	NA	CATSRAVNTEAFF	TGTGCCACCAGCAGAGCTGTGAACACTGAAGCTTTCTTT
14	TRBV11-3	NA	TRBJ2-3	NA	CASSFGGATDTQYF	TGTGCCAGCAGCTTTGGCGGGGCCACAGATACGCAGTATTTT
14	TRBV6-6	NA	TRBJ1-2	NA	CASSYGRGNYGYTF	TGTGCCAGCAGTTATGGCAGGGGCAACTATGGCTACACCTTC
10	TRBV29-1	NA	TRBJ2-5	NA	CSVSLETQYF	TGCAGCGTCTCCTTGGAGACCCAGTACTTC
12	TRBV6-6	NA	TRBJ1-1	NA	CASSDRNTEAFF	TGTGCCAGCAGCGATAGGAACACTGAAGCTTTCTTT
14	TRBV5-1	TRBD2	TRBJ2-1	NA	CASSPGSRGGEQFF	TGCGCCAGCAGCCCTGGGTCCCGCGGGGGAGAGCAGTTCTTC
14	TRBV7-2	NA	TRBJ2-7	NA	CASSYPGGDYEQYF	TGTGCCAGCAGTTATCCCGGCGGGGACTACGAGCAGTACTTC
13	TRBV7-2	NA	TRBJ2-7	once	CASSSVQAYEQYF	TGTGCCAGCAGCTCAGTTCAAGCCTACGAGCAGTACTTC
17	TRBV7-2	TRBD2	TRBJ2-3	NA	CASSLDRLAGGADTQYF	TGTGCCAGCAGCCTCGACCGACTAGCGGGAGGGGCAGATACGCAGTATTTT
15	TRBV9	NA	TRBJ1-2	once	CASSVDRVGLYGYTF	TGTGCCAGCAGCGTAGACAGGGTCGGACTCTATGGCTACACCTTC
13	TRBV15	NA	TRBJ2-7	NA	CATSSRGYYEQYF	TGTGCCACCAGCAGCAGGGGTTACTACGAGCAGTACTTC
16	TRBV11-2	TRBD2	TRBJ2-3	few	CASSFELAEAGDTQYF	TGTGCCAGCAGCTTTGAACTAGCGGAAGCTGGAGATACGCAGTATTTT
14	TRBV5-1	NA	TRBJ1-6	NA	CASSLAGVNSPLHF	TGCGCCAGCAGCTTGGCCGGGGTTAATTCACCCCTCCACTTT
17	TRBV5-1	TRBD2	TRBJ2-2	NA	CASSLVAGGPYTGELFF	TGCGCCAGCAGCTTGGTGGCGGGAGGGCCTTACACCGGGGAGCTGTTTTTT
13	TRBV5-6	NA	TRBJ2-1	NA	CASSWGTSNEQFF	TGTGCCAGCAGCTGGGGGACAAGCAATGAGCAGTTCTTC